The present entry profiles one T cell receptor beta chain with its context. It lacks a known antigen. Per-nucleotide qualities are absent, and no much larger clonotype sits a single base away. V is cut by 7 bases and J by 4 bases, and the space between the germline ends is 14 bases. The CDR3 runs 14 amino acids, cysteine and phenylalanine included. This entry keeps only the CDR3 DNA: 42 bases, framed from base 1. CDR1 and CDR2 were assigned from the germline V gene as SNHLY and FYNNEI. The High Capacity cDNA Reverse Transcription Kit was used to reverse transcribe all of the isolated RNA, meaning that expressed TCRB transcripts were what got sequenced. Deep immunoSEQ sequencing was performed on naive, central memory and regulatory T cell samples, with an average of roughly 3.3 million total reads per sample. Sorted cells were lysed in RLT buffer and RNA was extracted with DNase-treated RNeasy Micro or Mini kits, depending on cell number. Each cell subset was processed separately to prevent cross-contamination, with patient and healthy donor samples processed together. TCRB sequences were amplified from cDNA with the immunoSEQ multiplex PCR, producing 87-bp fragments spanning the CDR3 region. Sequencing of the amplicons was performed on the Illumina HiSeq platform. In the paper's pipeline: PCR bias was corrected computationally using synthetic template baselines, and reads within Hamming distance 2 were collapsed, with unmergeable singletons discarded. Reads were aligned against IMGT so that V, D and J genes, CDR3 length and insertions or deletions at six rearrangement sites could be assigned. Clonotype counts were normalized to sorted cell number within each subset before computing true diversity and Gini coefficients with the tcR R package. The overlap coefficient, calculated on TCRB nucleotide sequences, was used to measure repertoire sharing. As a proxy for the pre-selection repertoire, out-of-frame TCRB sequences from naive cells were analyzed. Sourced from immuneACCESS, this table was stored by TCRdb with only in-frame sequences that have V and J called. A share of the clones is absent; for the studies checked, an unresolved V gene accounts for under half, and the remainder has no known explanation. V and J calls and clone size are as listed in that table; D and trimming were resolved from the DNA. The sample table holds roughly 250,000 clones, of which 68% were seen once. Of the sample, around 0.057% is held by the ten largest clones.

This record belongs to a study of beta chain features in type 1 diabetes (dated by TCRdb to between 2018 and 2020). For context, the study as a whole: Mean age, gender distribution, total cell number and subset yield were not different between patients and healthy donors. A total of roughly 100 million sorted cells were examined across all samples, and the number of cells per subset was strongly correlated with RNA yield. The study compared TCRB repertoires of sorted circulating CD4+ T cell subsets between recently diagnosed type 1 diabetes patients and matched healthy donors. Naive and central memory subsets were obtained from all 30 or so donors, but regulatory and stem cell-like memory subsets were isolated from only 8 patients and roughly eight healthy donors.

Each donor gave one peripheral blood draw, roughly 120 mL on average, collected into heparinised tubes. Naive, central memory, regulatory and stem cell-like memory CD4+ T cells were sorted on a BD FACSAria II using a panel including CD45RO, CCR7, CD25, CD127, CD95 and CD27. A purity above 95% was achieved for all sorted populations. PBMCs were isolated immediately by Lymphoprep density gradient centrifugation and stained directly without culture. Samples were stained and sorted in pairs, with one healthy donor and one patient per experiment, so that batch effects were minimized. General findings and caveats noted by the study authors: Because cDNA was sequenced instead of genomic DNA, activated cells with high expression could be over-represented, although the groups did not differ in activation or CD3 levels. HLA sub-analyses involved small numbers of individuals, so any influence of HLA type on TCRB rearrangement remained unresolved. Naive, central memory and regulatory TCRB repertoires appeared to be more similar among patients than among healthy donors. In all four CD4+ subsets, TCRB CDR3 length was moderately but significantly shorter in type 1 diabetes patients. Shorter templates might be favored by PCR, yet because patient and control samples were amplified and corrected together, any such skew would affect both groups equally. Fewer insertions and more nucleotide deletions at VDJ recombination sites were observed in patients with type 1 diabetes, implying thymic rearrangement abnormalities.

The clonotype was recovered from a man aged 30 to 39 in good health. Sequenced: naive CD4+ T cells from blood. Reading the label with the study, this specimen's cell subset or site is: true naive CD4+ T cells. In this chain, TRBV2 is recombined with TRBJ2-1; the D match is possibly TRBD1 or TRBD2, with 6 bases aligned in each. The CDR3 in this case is CASNGGLSYNEQFF. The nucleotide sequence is TGTGCCAGCAACGGGGGCTTATCGTACAATGAGCAGTTCTTC.